This T cell receptor beta chain emerged from a study of T cells in Graves' hyperthyroidism and ophthalmopathy. TCR beta CDR3 region amplification was performed from RNA transcripts. RT-PCR in the first round (using the HTBI primer set) targeted the TCR CDR3. TCRdb processed the multiplex PCR reads anew with MiXCR; each CDR3 protein has one entry. This sample carries over 650,000 distinct CDR3 sequences, roughly 15% of them seen once, and the ten largest clones take 8.4%. This clonotype came up many times. Germline V gene lookup returns CDR1 SNHLY and CDR2 FYNNEI. The CDR3 sequence is 14 residues long. Trimming shortened V by 1 base and J by 2 bases, and 6 bases separated the two germline ends.

The V call is TRBV2, the J call TRBJ1-3; D uncertain. This sequence was found in a man aged 18 to 35 with Graves' hyperthyroidism. Sequencing was carried out using blood. The CDR3 sequence: CASSEGWPGNTIYF. Written as DNA, the CDR3 is TGTGCCAGCAGTGAAGGGTGGCCTGGAAACACCATATATTTT.